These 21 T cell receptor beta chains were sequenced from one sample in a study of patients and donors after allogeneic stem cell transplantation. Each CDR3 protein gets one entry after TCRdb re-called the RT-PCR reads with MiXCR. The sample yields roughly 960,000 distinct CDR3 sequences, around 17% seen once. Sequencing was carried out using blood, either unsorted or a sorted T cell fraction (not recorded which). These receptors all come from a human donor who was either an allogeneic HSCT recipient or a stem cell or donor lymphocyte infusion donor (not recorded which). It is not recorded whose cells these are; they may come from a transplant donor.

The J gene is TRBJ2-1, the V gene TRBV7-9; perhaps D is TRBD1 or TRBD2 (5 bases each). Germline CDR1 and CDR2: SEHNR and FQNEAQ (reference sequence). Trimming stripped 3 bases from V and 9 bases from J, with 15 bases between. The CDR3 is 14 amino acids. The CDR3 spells CASSFSGPGGEQFF. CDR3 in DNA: TGTGCCAGCAGCTTTTCCGGGCCTGGGGGTGAGCAGTTCTTC.

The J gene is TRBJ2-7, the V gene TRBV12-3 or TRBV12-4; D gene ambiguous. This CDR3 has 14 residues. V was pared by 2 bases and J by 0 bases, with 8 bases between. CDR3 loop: CASSLRLISYEQYF. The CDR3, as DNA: TGTGCCAGCAGTTTAAGGCTTATCTCCTACGAGCAGTACTTC.

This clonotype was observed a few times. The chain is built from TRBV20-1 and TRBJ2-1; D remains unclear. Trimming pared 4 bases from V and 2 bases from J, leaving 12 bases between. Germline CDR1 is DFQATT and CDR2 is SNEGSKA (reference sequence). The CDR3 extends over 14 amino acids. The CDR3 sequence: CSAMNGQPYNEQFF. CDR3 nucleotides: TGCAGTGCTATGAATGGCCAGCCCTACAATGAGCAGTTCTTC.

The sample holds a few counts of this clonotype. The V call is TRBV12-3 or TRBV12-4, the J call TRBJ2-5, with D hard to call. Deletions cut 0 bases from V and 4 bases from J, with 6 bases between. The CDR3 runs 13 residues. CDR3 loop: CASSLAMGETQYF. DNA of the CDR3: TGTGCCAGCAGTTTAGCCATGGGAGAGACCCAGTACTTC.

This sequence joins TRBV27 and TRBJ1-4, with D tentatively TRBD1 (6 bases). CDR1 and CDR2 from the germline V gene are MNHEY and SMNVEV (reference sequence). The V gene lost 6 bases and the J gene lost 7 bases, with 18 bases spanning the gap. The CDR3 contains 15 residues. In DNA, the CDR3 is TGTGCCAGCAGCCTGGGGGGGGCAAGGGGTGAAAAACTGTTTTTT. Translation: CASSLGGARGEKLFF.

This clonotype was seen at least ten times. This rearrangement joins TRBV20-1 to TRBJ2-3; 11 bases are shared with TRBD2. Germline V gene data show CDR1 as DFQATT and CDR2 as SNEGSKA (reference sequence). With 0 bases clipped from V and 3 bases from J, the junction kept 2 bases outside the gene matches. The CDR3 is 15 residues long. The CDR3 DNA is TGCAGTGCTAGAGATTGGACTAGCGGGACAGATACGCAGTATTTT. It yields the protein CSARDWTSGTDTQYF.

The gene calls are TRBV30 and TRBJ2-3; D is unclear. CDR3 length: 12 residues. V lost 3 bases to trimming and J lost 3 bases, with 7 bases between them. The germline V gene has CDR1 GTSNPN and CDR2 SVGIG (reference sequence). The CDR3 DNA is TGTGCCTGGAGACAGAAGACAGATACGCAGTATTTT. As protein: CAWRQKTDTQYF.

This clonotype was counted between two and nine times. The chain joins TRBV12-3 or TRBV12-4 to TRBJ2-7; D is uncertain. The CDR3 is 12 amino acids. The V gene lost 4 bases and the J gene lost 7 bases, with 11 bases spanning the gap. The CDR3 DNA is TGTGCCAGCAGTTATATTCTGGTTGAGCAGTACTTC. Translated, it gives CASSYILVEQYF.

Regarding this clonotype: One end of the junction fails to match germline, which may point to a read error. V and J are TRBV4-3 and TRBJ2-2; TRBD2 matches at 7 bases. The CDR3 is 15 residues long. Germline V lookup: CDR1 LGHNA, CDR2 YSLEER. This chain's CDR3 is CVSSRTSENTGELFF. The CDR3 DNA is TGCGTCAGCAGCCGAACTAGCGAGAACACCGGGGAGCTGTTTTTT.

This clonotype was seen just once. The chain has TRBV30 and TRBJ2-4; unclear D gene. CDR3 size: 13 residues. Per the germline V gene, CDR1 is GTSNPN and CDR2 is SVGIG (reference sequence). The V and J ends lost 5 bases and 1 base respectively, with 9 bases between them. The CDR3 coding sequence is TGTGCCTGGGCCAATGGGGCCAAAAACATTCAGTACTTC. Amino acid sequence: CAWANGAKNIQYF.

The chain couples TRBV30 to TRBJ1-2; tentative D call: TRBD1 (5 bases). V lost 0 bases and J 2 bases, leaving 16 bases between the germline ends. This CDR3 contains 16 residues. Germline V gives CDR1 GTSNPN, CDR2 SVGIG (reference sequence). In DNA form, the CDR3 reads TGTGCCTGGAGTGTTGGGGGACCTCGCCCCAACTATGGCTACACCTTC. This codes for CAWSVGGPRPNYGYTF.

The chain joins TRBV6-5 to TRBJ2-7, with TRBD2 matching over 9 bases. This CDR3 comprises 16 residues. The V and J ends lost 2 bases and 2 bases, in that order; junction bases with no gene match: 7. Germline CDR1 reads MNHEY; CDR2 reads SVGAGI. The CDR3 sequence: CASSYGGGRAAYEQYF. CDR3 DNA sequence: TGTGCCAGCAGTTACGGGGGCGGGAGGGCCGCCTACGAGCAGTACTTC.

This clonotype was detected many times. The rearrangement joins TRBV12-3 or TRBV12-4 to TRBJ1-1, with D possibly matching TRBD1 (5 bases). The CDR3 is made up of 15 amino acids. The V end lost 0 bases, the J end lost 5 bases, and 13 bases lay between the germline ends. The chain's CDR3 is CASSLAPAGMTEAFF. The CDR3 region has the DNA TGTGCCAGCAGTTTAGCGCCGGCAGGGATGACTGAAGCTTTCTTT.

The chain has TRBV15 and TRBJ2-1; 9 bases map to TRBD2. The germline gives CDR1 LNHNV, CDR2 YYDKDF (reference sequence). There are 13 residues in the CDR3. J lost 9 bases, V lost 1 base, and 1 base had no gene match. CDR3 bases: TGTGCCACCAGCAGAGCGCGGGGGGGTGAGCAGTTCTTC. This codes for CATSRARGGEQFF.

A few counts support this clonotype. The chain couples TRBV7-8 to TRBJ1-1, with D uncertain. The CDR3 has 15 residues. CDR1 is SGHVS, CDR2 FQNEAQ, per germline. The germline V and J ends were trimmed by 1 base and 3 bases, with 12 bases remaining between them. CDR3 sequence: CASSLESRLYTEAFF. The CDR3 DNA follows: TGTGCCAGCAGCTTAGAGAGCAGGTTATACACTGAAGCTTTCTTT.

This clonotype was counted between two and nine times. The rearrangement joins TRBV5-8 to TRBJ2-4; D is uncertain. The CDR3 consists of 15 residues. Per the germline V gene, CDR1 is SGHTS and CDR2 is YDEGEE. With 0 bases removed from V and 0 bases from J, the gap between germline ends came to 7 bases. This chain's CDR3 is CASSLEVLAKNIQYF. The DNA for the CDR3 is TGTGCCAGCAGCTTGGAGGTTCTAGCCAAAAACATTCAGTACTTC.

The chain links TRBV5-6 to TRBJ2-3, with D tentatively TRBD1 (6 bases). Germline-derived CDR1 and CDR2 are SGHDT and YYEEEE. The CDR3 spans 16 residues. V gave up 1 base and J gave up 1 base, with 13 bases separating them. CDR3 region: CASSLFPRGGTDTQYF. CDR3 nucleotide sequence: TGTGCCAGCAGCTTGTTCCCCAGGGGCGGCACAGATACGCAGTATTTT.

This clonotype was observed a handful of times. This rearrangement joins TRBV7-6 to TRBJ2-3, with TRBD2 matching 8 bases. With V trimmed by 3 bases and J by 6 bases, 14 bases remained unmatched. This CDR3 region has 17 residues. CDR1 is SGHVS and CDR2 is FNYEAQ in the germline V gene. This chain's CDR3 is CASSFGAGGSPRDTQYF. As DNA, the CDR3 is TGTGCCAGCAGCTTTGGGGCGGGGGGATCGCCGCGGGATACGCAGTATTTT.

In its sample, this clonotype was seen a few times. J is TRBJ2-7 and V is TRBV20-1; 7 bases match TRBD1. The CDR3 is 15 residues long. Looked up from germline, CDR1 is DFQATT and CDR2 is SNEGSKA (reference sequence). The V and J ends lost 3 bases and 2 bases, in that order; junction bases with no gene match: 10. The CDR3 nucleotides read TGCAGTGCTAGCCCCCCTCGGGACAGTACCTACGAGCAGTACTTC. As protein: CSASPPRDSTYEQYF.

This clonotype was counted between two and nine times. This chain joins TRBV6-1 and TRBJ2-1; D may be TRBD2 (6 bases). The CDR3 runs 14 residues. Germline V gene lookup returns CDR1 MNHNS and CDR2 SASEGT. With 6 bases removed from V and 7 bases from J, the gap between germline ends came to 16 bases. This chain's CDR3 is CASRSRDFTNEQFF. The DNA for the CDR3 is TGTGCCAGCAGGTCCAGGGACTTCACAAATGAGCAGTTCTTC.

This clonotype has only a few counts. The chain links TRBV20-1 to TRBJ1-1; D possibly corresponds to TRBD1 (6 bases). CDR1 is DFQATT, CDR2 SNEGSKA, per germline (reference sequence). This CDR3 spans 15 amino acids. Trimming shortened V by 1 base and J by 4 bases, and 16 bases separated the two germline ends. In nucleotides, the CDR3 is TGCAGTGCTAGAGCACAGGGACGCTGGGGCACTGAAGCTTTCTTT. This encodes CSARAQGRWGTEAFF.